These T cell receptor beta chains were read from a single sample in a study of cytomegalovirus exposure and HLA in healthy donors. Only in-frame clones appear in the TCRdb table, and some are missing; sequencing was by immunoSEQ multiplex PCR. The sample has fewer than 250,000 clones; roughly 80% are singletons. The sample comprised PBMCs. The origin of the receptors is a girl aged 2 to 10 in good health and CMV-seronegative. CDR3s include the opening cysteine and the closing phenylalanine or tryptophan. The D gene is left open where the match is weak. Some rows mark clone size as missing; the rest say once, few, many or name a class of expanded clone.

d_call: TRBD1; clone_size: -; j_call: TRBJ1-2; v_call: TRBV28; cdr3_aa: CASSPRAGGSMGYTF; cdr3_nt: TGTGCCAGCAGTCCCAGAGCAGGGGGATCTATGGGCTACACCTTC
d_call: -; clone_size: -; j_call: TRBJ2-5; v_call: TRBV5-1; cdr3_aa: CASSTGSTGETQYF; cdr3_nt: TGCGCCAGCAGCACCGGGAGTACGGGGGAGACCCAGTACTTC
d_call: -; clone_size: -; j_call: TRBJ1-3; v_call: TRBV5-1; cdr3_aa: CASSGGSSGNTIYF; cdr3_nt: TGCGCCAGCAGCGGCGGTTCCTCTGGAAACACCATATATTTT
d_call: TRBD1; clone_size: -; j_call: TRBJ2-1; v_call: TRBV19; cdr3_aa: CASTQDRAKQFF; cdr3_nt: TGTGCCAGTACACAGGACAGGGCTAAGCAGTTCTTC
d_call: TRBD1; clone_size: -; j_call: TRBJ2-5; v_call: TRBV7-6; cdr3_aa: CASSWTQGFQETQYF; cdr3_nt: TGTGCCAGCAGCTGGACACAGGGGTTCCAAGAGACCCAGTACTTC
d_call: -; clone_size: -; j_call: TRBJ1-2; v_call: TRBV10-3; cdr3_aa: CAISRESGYGYTF; cdr3_nt: TGTGCCATCAGCCGGGAGTCTGGCTATGGCTACACCTTC
d_call: TRBD1; clone_size: once; j_call: TRBJ2-5; v_call: TRBV6-5; cdr3_aa: CASQTGVQTQYF; cdr3_nt: TGTGCCAGCCAAACAGGGGTTCAGACCCAGTACTTC
d_call: TRBD2; clone_size: -; j_call: TRBJ2-1; v_call: TRBV2; cdr3_aa: CASSGVAGASGEQFF; cdr3_nt: TGTGCCAGCAGTGGAGTAGCGGGAGCCAGTGGTGAGCAGTTCTTC
d_call: TRBD1; clone_size: -; j_call: TRBJ2-6; v_call: TRBV6-1; cdr3_aa: CASSGQGGSSGANVLTF; cdr3_nt: TGTGCCAGCAGTGGACAGGGTGGGAGCTCTGGGGCCAACGTCCTGACTTTC
d_call: -; clone_size: once; j_call: TRBJ1-3; v_call: TRBV27; cdr3_aa: CASSLSLSGNTIYF; cdr3_nt: TGTGCCAGCAGTTTATCCCTCTCTGGAAACACCATATATTTT
d_call: -; clone_size: -; j_call: TRBJ1-1; v_call: TRBV5-6; cdr3_aa: CASSLDLGARRNTEAFF; cdr3_nt: TGTGCCAGCAGCTTGGATTTAGGGGCCAGAAGAAACACTGAAGCTTTCTTT
d_call: TRBD2; clone_size: -; j_call: TRBJ2-1; v_call: TRBV9; cdr3_aa: CASSTSSGRGGEQFF; cdr3_nt: TGTGCCAGCAGCACATCTAGCGGGAGAGGCGGTGAGCAGTTCTTC
d_call: -; clone_size: once; j_call: TRBJ1-1; v_call: TRBV19; cdr3_aa: CASSGREDVNTEAFF; cdr3_nt: TGTGCCAGTAGTGGCCGGGAAGACGTTAACACTGAAGCTTTCTTT
d_call: -; clone_size: -; j_call: TRBJ2-5; v_call: TRBV6-5; cdr3_aa: CASRKQLAGVETQYF; cdr3_nt: TGTGCCAGCAGGAAGCAACTTGCGGGTGTGGAGACCCAGTACTTC
d_call: -; clone_size: -; j_call: TRBJ2-2; v_call: TRBV2; cdr3_aa: CASSKDSTGELFF; cdr3_nt: TGTGCCAGCAGTAAGGACAGCACCGGGGAGCTGTTTTTT